Each of the 22 T cell receptor beta chains below was sequenced from the same sample in a study of T-cell reconstitution after alpha-beta-depleted transplantation in children. TCRbeta library construction was performed incorporating unique molecular identifiers. Each CDR3 protein is one row after TCRdb ran MiXCR on the PCR reads. The sample consists of almost 250,000 distinct CDR3 sequences, under 30% of them appearing once. The specimen comprised PBMCs, sampled before TCRalphabeta/CD19-depleted stem cell transplant. Receptor source: a girl aged 2 to 10 with Fanconi anemia, due to receive a stem cell transplant.

The sample holds many counts of this clonotype. This chain joins TRBV20-1 and TRBJ2-7, with 7 bases lining up with TRBD1. This CDR3 is built from 15 residues. The ends lost 2 bases at V and 4 bases at J; junction bases unmatched: 11. CDR1 is DFQATT and CDR2 is SNEGSKA in the germline V gene (reference sequence). The CDR3 DNA is TGCAGTGCTAGACCCCCAGGGACAGCCTTTTACGAGCAGTACTTC. It encodes CSARPPGTAFYEQYF.

This clonotype was detected ten times or more. V and J are TRBV9 and TRBJ2-7; D may be TRBD2 (6 bases). This CDR3 spans 13 amino acids. V lost 0 bases to trimming and J lost 6 bases, with 10 bases between them. Germline lookup yields CDR1 SGDLS and CDR2 YYNGEE. DNA for the CDR3: TGTGCCAGCAGCGTAGCTTTGGGGGGCGAGCAGTACTTC. Its protein product is CASSVALGGEQYF.

This clonotype was seen ten or more times. The J gene is TRBJ2-5, the V gene TRBV5-6; D is possibly TRBD1 (6 bases). Looked up from germline, CDR1 is SGHDT and CDR2 is YYEEEE. CDR3 size: 16 residues. V was pared by 0 bases and J by 5 bases, with 17 bases between. The CDR3 loop is CASSLAHLGQQETQYF. DNA for the CDR3: TGTGCCAGCAGCTTGGCCCACTTAGGACAGCAGGAGACCCAGTACTTC.

This clonotype occurred many times. J is TRBJ2-7 and V is TRBV29-1; TRBD1 aligns across 7 bases. Per germline, CDR1 SQVTM and CDR2 ANQGSEA. Trimming cost V 4 bases and J 3 bases; bases outside gene matches: 3. The CDR3 consists of 12 residues. CDR3 DNA sequence: TGCAGCGTTGGACAGGGCAACTACGAGCAGTACTTC. This sequence encodes CSVGQGNYEQYF.

This chain links TRBV9 with TRBJ2-3, with D perhaps assigned TRBD1 or TRBD2 (5 bases each). Germline V lookup: CDR1 SGDLS, CDR2 YYNGEE. V dropped 0 bases and J dropped 5 bases, with 13 bases sitting between them. This CDR3 has 15 amino acids. The CDR3, as DNA: TGTGCCAGCAGCGTAGATGGGACGGTTGAAGATACGCAGTATTTT. This translates into CASSVDGTVEDTQYF.

This clonotype was seen many times. V gene TRBV29-1 combines with J gene TRBJ2-1; possibly TRBD1 or TRBD2 for D (5 bases each). The germline gives CDR1 SQVTM, CDR2 ANQGSEA. The V gene lost 5 bases and the J gene lost 0 bases, with 8 bases spanning the gap. The CDR3 runs 13 residues. The DNA for the CDR3 is TGCAGCGTTCCAGGGACCTCCTACAATGAGCAGTTCTTC. This gives the protein CSVPGTSYNEQFF.

This clonotype was seen at least ten times. This chain connects TRBV29-1 to TRBJ2-3; D is uncertain. Germline CDR1 and CDR2: SQVTM and ANQGSEA. Trimming cost V 7 bases and J 6 bases, with 8 bases left between them. CDR3 length equals 10 residues. CDR3 residues: CSAVIDTQYF. The DNA of the CDR3 is TGCAGCGCCGTGATTGATACGCAGTATTTT.

This clonotype has at least ten counts. This chain uses TRBV12-3 or TRBV12-4 with TRBJ2-1, with 8 bases identical to TRBD2. CDR3 length: 14 residues. V was clipped by 6 bases and J by 6 bases; unmatched bases: 7. For the CDR3, the DNA is TGTGCCAGCAGCCAGAGCGGGAGCATCAATGAGCAGTTCTTC. Translating gives CASSQSGSINEQFF.

Ten or more counts support this clonotype. The chain has TRBV29-1 and TRBJ1-4, with TRBD1 as a possible D gene (6 bases). In germline, CDR1 is SQVTM, CDR2 ANQGSEA. The V end was cut by 7 bases, the J end by 4 bases, with 10 bases between. The CDR3 consists of 12 residues. This chain's CDR3 is CSGTDDNEKLFF. For the CDR3, the DNA is TGCAGCGGGACAGATGATAATGAAAAACTGTTTTTT.

This clonotype was observed at least ten times. The chain is built from TRBV7-6 and TRBJ2-1; a weak D match, TRBD2 (6 bases). Germline CDR1 SGHVS, CDR2 FNYEAQ. The CDR3 consists of 12 residues. With 3 bases removed from V and 11 bases from J, the gap between germline ends came to 11 bases. The CDR3 nucleotides read TGTGCCAGCAGCTTGGATCGGGGGAAGCAGTTCTTC. Protein product: CASSLDRGKQFF.

This chain connects TRBV29-1 to TRBJ2-1; D might be TRBD1 (7 bases). The CDR3 length is 12 residues. V lost 6 bases and J 8 bases, leaving 14 bases between the germline ends. Germline V gives CDR1 SQVTM, CDR2 ANQGSEA. CDR3 residues: CSVGPGGHEQFF. In DNA, the CDR3 is TGCAGCGTAGGACCAGGGGGGCATGAGCAGTTCTTC.

This chain uses TRBV25-1 with TRBJ2-4, with D uncertain. The CDR3 spans 13 residues. Germline V CDR1 and CDR2: MGHDK, SYGVNS. V was clipped by 3 bases and J by 7 bases, with 10 bases between them. Written as DNA, the CDR3 is TGTGCCAGCAGTGATCCCGGTCTGAACATTCAGTACTTC. It specifies CASSDPGLNIQYF.

V is TRBV20-1 and J is TRBJ1-4; no definite D call. The germline CDR1 and CDR2 sequences are DFQATT and SNEGSKA (reference sequence). The V end lost 0 bases, the J end lost 0 bases, and 14 bases lay between the germline ends. This CDR3 has 17 residues. CDR3 nucleotides: TGCAGTGCTAGAGATCCCTCGAACCCTGCAACTAATGAAAAACTGTTTTTT. Amino acid sequence: CSARDPSNPATNEKLFF.

At least ten counts were recorded for this clonotype. The chain carries TRBV29-1 and TRBJ2-2; D may be TRBD2 (5 bases). Looked up from germline, CDR1 is SQVTM and CDR2 is ANQGSEA. V gave up 6 bases and J gave up 5 bases, with 13 bases separating them. The CDR3 totals 13 residues. This chain's CDR3 is CSVESRGTGELFF. The CDR3 bases are TGCAGCGTAGAAAGTCGGGGAACCGGGGAGCTGTTTTTT.

J is TRBJ1-1 and V is TRBV11-3; D is ambiguous. This CDR3 contains 14 residues. From germline, CDR1 is SGHNT and CDR2 YENEEA. V was cut by 0 bases and J by 1 base, with 6 bases left in between. CDR3 sequence: CASSLDSRNTEAFF. CDR3 coding DNA: TGTGCCAGCAGCTTAGATTCCAGGAACACTGAAGCTTTCTTT. Using reference TRBV11-3 and TRBJ1-1 for the parts outside the CDR3, the full variable domain is EAGVVQSPRYKIIEKKQPVAFWCNPISGHNTLYWYLQNLGQGPELLIRYENEEAVDDSQLPKDRFSAERLKGVDSTLKIQPAELGDSAVYLCASSLDSRNTEAFFGQGTRLTVV.

This clonotype turned up a few times. The chain combines TRBV5-1 with TRBJ2-5; TRBD2 matches at 10 bases. This CDR3 spans 14 amino acids. CDR1 SGHRS and CDR2 YFSETQ come from the germline V gene. The V segment lost 6 bases and the J segment 3 bases; nucleotides outside the gene matches: 5. The CDR3 region has the DNA TGCGCCAGCACCCTTCTAGCGGGAGAAGAGACCCAGTACTTC. Translated, it gives CASTLLAGEETQYF.

This clonotype was seen a few times. The CDR3 coding sequence is TGCGCCAGCAGCTTGGGGACCGGGACCCATTCACCCCTCCACTTT. This gives the protein CASSLGTGTHSPLHF. V and J are TRBV5-1 and TRBJ1-6; the D gene is possibly TRBD1 (5 bases). CDR1 SGHRS and CDR2 YFSETQ come from the germline V gene. The CDR3 sequence is 15 residues long. V was clipped by 0 bases and J by 8 bases, with 12 bases between them.

This clonotype was picked up many times. This chain links TRBV29-1 with TRBJ2-7; TRBD2 might be the D (6 bases). The CDR3 runs to 14 residues. Germline V gene lookup returns CDR1 SQVTM and CDR2 ANQGSEA. Trimming left V 6 bases short and J 2 bases short, with 17 bases between. CDR3 loop: CSVGGPIGTYEQYF. The DNA of the CDR3 is TGCAGCGTGGGGGGACCTATCGGAACCTACGAGCAGTACTTC.

This clonotype was observed many times. This rearrangement joins TRBV28 to TRBJ2-5; D possibly corresponds to TRBD2 (6 bases). There are 16 residues in the CDR3. V lost 4 bases and J 5 bases, leaving 20 bases between the germline ends. Germline CDR1 reads MDHEN; CDR2 reads SYDVKM. The CDR3: CASSSGLTDREETQYF. CDR3 coding DNA: TGTGCCAGCAGTTCGGGGCTAACCGACCGGGAGGAGACCCAGTACTTC. Variable domain in full (rest from reference TRBV28 and TRBJ2-5): DVKVTQSSRYLVKRTGEKVFLECVQDMDHENMFWYRQDPGLGLRLIYFSYDVKMKEKGDIPEGYSVSREKKERFSLILESASTNQTSMYLCASSSGLTDREETQYFGPGTRLLVL.

This clonotype has ten or more counts. This chain joins TRBV29-1 and TRBJ2-3; TRBD2 agrees at 7 bases. Germline V lookup: CDR1 SQVTM, CDR2 ANQGSEA. With 4 bases clipped from V and 2 bases from J, the junction kept 6 bases outside the gene matches. The CDR3 extends over 14 amino acids. CDR3 DNA: TGCAGCGTTGGGGCTAGCGGAACCACAGATACGCAGTATTTT. This codes for CSVGASGTTDTQYF.

This clonotype came up a few times. The gene calls are TRBV4-1 and TRBJ2-1; D possibly corresponds to TRBD2 (6 bases). This CDR3 contains 13 residues. V lost 2 bases, J lost 9 bases, and 11 bases lay in between. Germline CDR1 MGHRA, CDR2 YSYEKL. The CDR3 spells CASSQRLEGEQFF. The CDR3 DNA is TGCGCCAGCAGCCAAAGACTAGAGGGTGAGCAGTTCTTC.

Concerning this clonotype: This sequence may be a read error, since a much larger clone differs from it by one base. The chain has TRBV20-1 and TRBJ2-1, with 14 bases aligning to TRBD2. Germline CDR1 and CDR2: DFQATT and SNEGSKA (reference sequence). The CDR3 consists of 16 residues. CDR3 amino acids: CNARLAGGYSYNEQFF. The CDR3 region has the DNA TGCAATGCCCGACTAGCGGGAGGGTACTCCTACAATGAGCAGTTCTTC.